This section outlines one T cell receptor (beta chain) sequence together with its context. It has no known antigen specificity. Base qualities are not recorded, but no much larger clone differs from it by a single base. Full-length TCR variable regions were amplified by 5' RACE PCR using constant-region reverse primers, and then by semi-nested PCR using Nested Universal Primer A. The ReliaPrep RNA Cell Miniprep System was used to extract total RNA, which was then reverse transcribed into 5'RACE-ready cDNA with the SMARTer RACE 5'/3' Kit. Multiplex adaptors were used to barcode full-length TCR alpha and beta libraries, and the barcoded libraries were sequenced on an Illumina MiSeq. In the authors' own workflow: For each of nine subset-tissue groups, sequencing data from the five patients were pooled, and the groups were compared by unsupervised clustering of TCR gene usage. Repertoire similarity was calculated with the Morisita-Horn index, weighting shared sequences by their contribution to each repertoire. TCRdb redid the processing of the public reads, applying fastp at Q25 and MiXCR, and retained in-frame beta chains. Identical CDR3 proteins give one entry, which carries the most common genes and DNA. The V and J calls, along with clone size, are taken from TCRdb and not from the paper's own processing. Recorded for this sample are 46,000 or so distinct CDR3 sequences; about a fifth of them occurred a single time. About 3.9% of the sample is in the top ten clones.

The sample originates from a study (dated by TCRdb to between 2014 and 2017). Regarding the study in general: The study tested whether tumor-infiltrating Tregs in breast cancer are recruited from blood Tregs or converted in situ from other CD4+ T cell subsets. Beyond this particular receptor, the publication reports: In terms of TCR gene usage, tumor memory CD4+ T cells clustered together with blood and lymph node memory CD4+ cells, as well as with lymph node naive CD4+ cells. The TCR alpha and beta sequences of tumor-infiltrating Tregs showed the greatest overlap with tumor naive CD4+ T cells, followed by blood naive CD4+ T cells. Validation in the larger cohort was restricted to a single TCR beta V-J rearrangement rather than whole repertoires.

Cells that were CD4+CD25+CD127-/low were the ones isolated as Tregs. Tregs, naive and memory CD4+ T cells from tumor, blood and ipsilateral draining lymph nodes of 4 or 5 breast cancer patients underwent full-length TCR alpha and beta sequencing. Tumor tissue and lymph nodes from ipsilateral axillary dissection were perfused with PBS, minced and digested with collagenase I and hyaluronidase. Ficoll density gradient centrifugation was used to isolate mononuclear cells from lymph nodes or from 50 ml of peripheral blood. Sorted cell populations were confirmed by FACS to exceed 90% purity. Cut back by 4 bases and 0 bases, the V and J ends lie 21 bases apart. The CDR3 starts with the cysteine, ends with the phenylalanine, and has 18 residues. Only the CDR3 portion is preserved as DNA: 54 bases, with reading frame beginning at the first base. In the germline V gene, CDR1 corresponds to MGHRA and CDR2 to YSYEKL.

This sequence uses TRBV4-1 and TRBJ1-1, with the D gene not clear enough to name. This clonotype was sampled from a female donor with breast cancer. What was sequenced was Tregs sorted from a lymph node. The nucleotide sequence reads as follows: TGCGCCAGCAGCCCCGTATCAAGGCCGGGTGGGTTGAACACTGAAGCTTTCTTT. Translated, it gives CASSPVSRPGGLNTEAFF.